Listed here is a single TCR beta chain. Its antigen is as yet unknown. Germline CDR1 MNHEY, CDR2 SVGAGI. CDR3 length: 16 residues. Trimming left V 0 bases short and J 3 bases short, with 12 bases between. Some clones are missing from TCRdb's copy, which holds only in-frame ones; the method was immunoSEQ multiplex PCR. The sample consists of about 59,000 clones, more than 90% of them appearing once. There was relapse after autologous stem cell transplantation in every patient, and there was variation in brentuximab vedotin exposure. When best responses were assessed, they were complete response, partial response or progressive disease. The data were taken from a study of PD-1 blockade in classical Hodgkin lymphoma. About the research overall: Every 2 weeks, patients got 3 mg/kg intravenous nivolumab. Study observations and caveats: While CD8+ TCR diversity did not rise significantly by C4D1, CD4+ TCR diversity did. In newly diagnosed patients, baseline TCR diversity was reportedly below that of healthy donors.

The clonotype originates from a human donor with classical Hodgkin lymphoma. The specimen comprised peripheral blood mononuclear cells (PBMCs), sampled at baseline. V and J are TRBV6-5 and TRBJ2-4; D could derive from TRBD1 or TRBD2 (6 bases each). As DNA, the CDR3 is TGTGCCAGCAGTTACTCGGGGGGCCTGAGCAAAAACATTCAGTACTTC. Residues: CASSYSGGLSKNIQYF.